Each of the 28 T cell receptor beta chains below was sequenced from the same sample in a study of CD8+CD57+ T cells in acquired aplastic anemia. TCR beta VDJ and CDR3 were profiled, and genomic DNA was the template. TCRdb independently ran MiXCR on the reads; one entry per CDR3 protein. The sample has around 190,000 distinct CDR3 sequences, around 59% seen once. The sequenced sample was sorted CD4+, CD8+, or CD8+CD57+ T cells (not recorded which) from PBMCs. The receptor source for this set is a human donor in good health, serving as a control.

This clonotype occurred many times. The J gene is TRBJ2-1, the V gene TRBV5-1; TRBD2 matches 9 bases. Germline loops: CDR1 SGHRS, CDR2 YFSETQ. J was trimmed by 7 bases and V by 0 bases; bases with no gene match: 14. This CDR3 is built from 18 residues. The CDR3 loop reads CASSLAVLGAGGSNEQFF. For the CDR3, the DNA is TGCGCCAGCAGCTTGGCGGTCTTGGGCGCGGGGGGGTCGAATGAGCAGTTCTTC.

CDR3 nucleotide sequence: TGTGCCAGCAGCCCAGGGACAGGGAGACCGGACGAGCAGTACTTC. Its translation is CASSPGTGRPDEQYF. The chain joins TRBV4-2 to TRBJ2-7; the match to TRBD1 covers 9 bases. Germline CDR1 reads LGHNA; CDR2 reads YNFKEQ. The CDR3 sequence is 15 residues long. V trimming: 4 bases; J trimming: 5 bases; junction bases outside the gene matches: 9.

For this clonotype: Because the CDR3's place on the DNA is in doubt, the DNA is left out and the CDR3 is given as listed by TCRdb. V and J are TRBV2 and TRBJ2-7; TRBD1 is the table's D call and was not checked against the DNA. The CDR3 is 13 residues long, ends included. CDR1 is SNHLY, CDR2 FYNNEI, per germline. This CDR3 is CASILVGAYGQYF.

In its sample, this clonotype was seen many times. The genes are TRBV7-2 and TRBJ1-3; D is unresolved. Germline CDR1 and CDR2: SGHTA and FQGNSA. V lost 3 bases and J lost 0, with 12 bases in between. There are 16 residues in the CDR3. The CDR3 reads CASSFGGIISGNTIYF. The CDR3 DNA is TGTGCCAGCAGCTTTGGAGGGATTATCTCTGGAAACACCATATATTTT.

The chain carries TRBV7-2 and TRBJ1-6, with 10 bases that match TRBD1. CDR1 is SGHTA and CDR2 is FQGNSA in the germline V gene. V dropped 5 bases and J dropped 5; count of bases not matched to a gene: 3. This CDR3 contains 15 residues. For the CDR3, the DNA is TGTGCCAGCAGCCCGGGACAGGGGAATAATTCACCCCTCCACTTT. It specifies CASSPGQGNNSPLHF.

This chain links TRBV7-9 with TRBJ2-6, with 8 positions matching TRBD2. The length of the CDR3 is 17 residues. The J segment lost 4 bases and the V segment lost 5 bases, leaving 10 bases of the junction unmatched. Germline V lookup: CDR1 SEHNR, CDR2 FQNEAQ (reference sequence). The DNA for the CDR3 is TGTGCCAGCAGCCCTCGGGAGGGGGGCGGGGGGGCCAACGTCCTGACTTTC. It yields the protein CASSPREGGGGANVLTF.

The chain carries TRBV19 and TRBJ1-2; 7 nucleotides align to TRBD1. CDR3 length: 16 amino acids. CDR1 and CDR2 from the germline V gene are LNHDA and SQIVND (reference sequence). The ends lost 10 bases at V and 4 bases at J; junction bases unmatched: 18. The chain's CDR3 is CATHEPRGATTYGYTF. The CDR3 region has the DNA TGTGCCACCCATGAACCCAGGGGGGCTACGACCTATGGCTACACCTTC.

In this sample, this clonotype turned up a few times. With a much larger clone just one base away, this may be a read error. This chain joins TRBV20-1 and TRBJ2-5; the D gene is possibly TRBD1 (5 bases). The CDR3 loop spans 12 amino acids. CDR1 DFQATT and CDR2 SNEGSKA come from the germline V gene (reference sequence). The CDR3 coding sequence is TGCGGTGCCAGGGTCTTACAAGAGACCCAGTACTTC. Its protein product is CGARVLQETQYF.

The chain's CDR3 is CATEPQGNTEAFF. The CDR3 nucleotides are TGTGCCACCGAACCACAGGGGAACACTGAAGCTTTCTTT. The rearrangement links TRBV11-1 to TRBJ1-1, with D possibly TRBD1 on 6 matching bases. V shed 10 bases and J shed 1 base, with 13 bases lying between them. The germline V gene encodes CDR1 SGHAT and CDR2 FQDESV (reference sequence). This CDR3 has 13 amino acids.

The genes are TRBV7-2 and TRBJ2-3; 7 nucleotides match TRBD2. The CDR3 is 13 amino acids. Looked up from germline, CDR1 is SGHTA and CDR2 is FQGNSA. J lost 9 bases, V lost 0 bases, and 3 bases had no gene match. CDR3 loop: CASSLAGGGTQYF. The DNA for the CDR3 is TGTGCCAGCAGCTTAGCGGGGGGGGGAACGCAGTATTTT.

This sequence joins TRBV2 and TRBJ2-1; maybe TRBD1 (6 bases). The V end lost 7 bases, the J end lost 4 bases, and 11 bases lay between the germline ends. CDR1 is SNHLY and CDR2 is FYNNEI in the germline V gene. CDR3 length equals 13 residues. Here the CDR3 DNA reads TGTGCCAGCACCGAGGGGGAATACAATGAGCAGTTCTTC. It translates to CASTEGEYNEQFF.

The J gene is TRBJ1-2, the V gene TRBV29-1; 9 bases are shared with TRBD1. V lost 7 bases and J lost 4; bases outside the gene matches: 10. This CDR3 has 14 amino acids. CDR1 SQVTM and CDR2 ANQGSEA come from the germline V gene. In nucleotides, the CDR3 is TGCAGCGCATCCCGGGACAGGGATGGCTATGGCTACACCTTC. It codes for CSASRDRDGYGYTF.

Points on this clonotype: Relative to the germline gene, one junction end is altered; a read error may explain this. The CDR3, as DNA: TGCGCCAGCAGGGGGGAGGGGGTAATGCGAGAGACCCAGTACTTC. Translated: CASRGEGVMRETQYF. The chain combines TRBV2 with TRBJ2-5, with D possibly being TRBD1 or TRBD2 (7 bases each). The germline gives CDR1 SNHLY, CDR2 FYNNEI. The CDR3 extends over 15 amino acids. The full variable domain, with the rest looked up from reference TRBV2 and TRBJ2-5, is EPEVTQTPSHQVTQMGQEVILRCVPISNHLYFYWYRQILGQKVEFLVSFYNNEISEKSEIFDDQFSVERPDGSNFTLKIRSTKLEDSAMYFCASRGEGVMRETQYFGPGTRLLVL.

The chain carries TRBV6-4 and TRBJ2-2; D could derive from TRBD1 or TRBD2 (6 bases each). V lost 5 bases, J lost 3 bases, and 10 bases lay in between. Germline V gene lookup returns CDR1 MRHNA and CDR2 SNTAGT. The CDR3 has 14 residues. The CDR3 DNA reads TGTGCCAGCAGTCCGAGGGGGGACACCGGGGAGCTGTTTTTT. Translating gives CASSPRGDTGELFF.

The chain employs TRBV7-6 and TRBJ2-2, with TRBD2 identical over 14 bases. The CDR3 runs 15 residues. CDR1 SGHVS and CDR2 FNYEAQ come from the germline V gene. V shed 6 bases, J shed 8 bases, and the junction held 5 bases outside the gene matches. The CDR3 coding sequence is TGTGCCAGCAGACGACTAGCGGGAGGGGATGGGGAGCTGTTTTTT. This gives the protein CASRRLAGGDGELFF.

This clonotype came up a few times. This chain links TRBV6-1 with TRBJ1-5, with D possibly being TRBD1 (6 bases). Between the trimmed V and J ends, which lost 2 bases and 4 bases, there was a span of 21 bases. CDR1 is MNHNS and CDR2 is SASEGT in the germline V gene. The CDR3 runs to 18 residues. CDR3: CASSERGGGPYNNQPQHF. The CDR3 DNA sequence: TGTGCCAGCAGTGAAAGGGGGGGCGGACCTTACAATAATCAGCCCCAGCATTTT.

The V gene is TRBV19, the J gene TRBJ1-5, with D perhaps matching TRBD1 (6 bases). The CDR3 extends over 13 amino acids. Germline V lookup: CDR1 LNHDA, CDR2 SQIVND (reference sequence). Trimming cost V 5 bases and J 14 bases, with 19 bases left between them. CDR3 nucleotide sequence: TGTGCCAGTAGTCTGGGAGCCAGGGGCTACGAGCATTTT. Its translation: CASSLGARGYEHF.

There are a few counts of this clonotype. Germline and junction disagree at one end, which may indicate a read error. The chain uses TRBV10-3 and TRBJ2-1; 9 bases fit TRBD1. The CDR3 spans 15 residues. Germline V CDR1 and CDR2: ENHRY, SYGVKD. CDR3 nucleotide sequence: TGTGCTATCAGCCCCGGGACAGGGACCTTGAATGAGCAGTTCTTC. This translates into CAISPGTGTLNEQFF.

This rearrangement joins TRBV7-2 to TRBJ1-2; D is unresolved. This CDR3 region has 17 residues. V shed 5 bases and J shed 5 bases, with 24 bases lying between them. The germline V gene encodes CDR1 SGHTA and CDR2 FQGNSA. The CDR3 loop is CASSARLALNTQYGYTF. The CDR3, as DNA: TGTGCCAGCAGCGCCCGACTAGCATTGAATACGCAGTATGGCTACACCTTC.

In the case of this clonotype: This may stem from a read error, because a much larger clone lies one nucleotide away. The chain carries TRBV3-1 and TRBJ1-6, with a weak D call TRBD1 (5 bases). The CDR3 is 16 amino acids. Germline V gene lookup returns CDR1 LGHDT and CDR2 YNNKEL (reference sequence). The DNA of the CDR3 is TGTGCCAGCGGCCAAGAAGGGGCGGTGTATAATTCACCCCTCCACTTT. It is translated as CASGQEGAVYNSPLHF.

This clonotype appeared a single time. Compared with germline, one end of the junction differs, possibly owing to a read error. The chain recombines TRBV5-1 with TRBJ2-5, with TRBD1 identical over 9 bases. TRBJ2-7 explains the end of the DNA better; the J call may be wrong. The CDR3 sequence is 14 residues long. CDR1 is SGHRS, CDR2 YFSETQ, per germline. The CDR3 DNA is TGCGTCAGCAGCTGGACAGGGGATACCTACGAGCAGTACTTC. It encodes CVSSWTGDTYEQYF.

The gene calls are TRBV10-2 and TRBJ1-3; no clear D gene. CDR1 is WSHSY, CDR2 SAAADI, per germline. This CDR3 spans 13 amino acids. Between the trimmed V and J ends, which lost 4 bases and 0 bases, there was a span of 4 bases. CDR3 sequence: CASSANSGNTIYF. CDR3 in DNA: TGCGCCAGCAGTGCAAACTCTGGAAACACCATATATTTT.

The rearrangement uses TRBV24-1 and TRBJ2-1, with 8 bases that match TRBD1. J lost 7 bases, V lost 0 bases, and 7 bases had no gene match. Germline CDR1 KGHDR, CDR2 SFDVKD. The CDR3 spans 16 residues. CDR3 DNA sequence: TGTGCCACCAGTGATTTGCCCGGACAGGGCCGGAATGAGCAGTTCTTC. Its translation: CATSDLPGQGRNEQFF.

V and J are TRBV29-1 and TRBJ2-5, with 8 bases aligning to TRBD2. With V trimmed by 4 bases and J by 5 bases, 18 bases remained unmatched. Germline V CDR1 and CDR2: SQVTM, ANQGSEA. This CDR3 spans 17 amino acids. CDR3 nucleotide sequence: TGCAGCGTTGTATGGCAAGGGGGTCGGGGGGGGGGGGAGACCCAGTACTTC. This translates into CSVVWQGGRGGGETQYF.

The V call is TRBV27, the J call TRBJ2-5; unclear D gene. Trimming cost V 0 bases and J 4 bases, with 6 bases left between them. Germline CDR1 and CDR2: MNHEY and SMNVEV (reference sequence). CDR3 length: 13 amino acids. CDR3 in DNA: TGTGCCAGCAGTTTATCAGTCGTAGAGACCCAGTACTTC. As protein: CASSLSVVETQYF.

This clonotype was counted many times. The CDR3 loop reads CAGRTGVDSPLHF. CDR3 DNA sequence: TGCGCCGGACGGACAGGGGTTGATTCACCCCTCCACTTT. The V call is TRBV10-1, the J call TRBJ1-6; 9 bases are a match to TRBD1. Germline trimming cut 11 bases from V and 8 bases from J; bases unmatched to any gene: 7. The length of the CDR3 is 13 residues. Germline V gene data show CDR1 as WNHNN and CDR2 as SYGVQD (reference sequence).

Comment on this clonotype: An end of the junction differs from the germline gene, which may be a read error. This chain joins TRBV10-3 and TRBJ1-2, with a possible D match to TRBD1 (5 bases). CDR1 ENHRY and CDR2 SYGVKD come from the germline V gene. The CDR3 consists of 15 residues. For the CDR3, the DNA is TGTGCCATCAGGTTCCTGACGGGGGAAAAATATGGCTACATCTTC. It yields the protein CAIRFLTGEKYGYIF.

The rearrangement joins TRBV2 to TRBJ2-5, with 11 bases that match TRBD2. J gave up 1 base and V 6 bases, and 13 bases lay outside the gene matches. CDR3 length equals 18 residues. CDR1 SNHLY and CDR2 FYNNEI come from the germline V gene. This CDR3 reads CASSPLRVTSGGQETQYF. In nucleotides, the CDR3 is TGTGCCAGCAGCCCTTTGAGGGTAACTAGCGGGGGCCAAGAGACCCAGTACTTC.